This T cell receptor beta chain is from a study of T-cell reconstitution after alpha-beta-depleted transplantation in children. About this clonotype: Possible read error: a much larger clone is one base away.

Molecular barcoding with unique molecular identifiers was used for the TCRbeta library. Using its own MiXCR run on the PCR reads, TCRdb lists one record per CDR3 protein. The data show around 600,000 distinct CDR3 sequences, around 16% seen once. V shed 8 bases and J shed 6 bases, with 20 bases lying between them. The length of the CDR3 is 14 residues. This TCR came from a human donor who donated a stem cell graft to a child with acute myeloid leukemia. The material was PBMCs from the stem cell graft donor, obtained from the stem cell graft. The J gene is TRBJ2-7, the V gene TRBV12-3 or TRBV12-4; D might be TRBD1 or TRBD2, each matching 5 bases. CDR3 DNA sequence: TGTGCCAGCGCCCCCGGGACCTCGTCTGCCGAGCAGTACTTC. It codes for CASAPGTSSAEQYF.